This T cell receptor beta chain was sequenced in a study of early T cells in non-severe SARS-CoV-2 infection. This clonotype has more than one count but fewer than ten. TCRdb reprocessed the 5' RACE reads via MiXCR and lists one record per CDR3 protein. Found here are roughly 66,000 distinct CDR3 sequences, roughly 9% of them singletons; the top ten hold more than 2.5%. Germline values: CDR1 SGHDN, CDR2 FVKESK. V dropped 1 base and J dropped 2; count of bases not matched to a gene: 5. This CDR3 has 15 amino acids. The receptor was isolated from an adult who was a healthcare worker with PCR-confirmed SARS-CoV-2 infection or an uninfected control (not recorded which). The sequencing sample was made of whole blood. The chain is built from TRBV14 and TRBJ2-7; 7 bases fit TRBD2. CDR3 bases: TGTGCCAGCAGCCAAGTAGCGGGCACAACCTACGAGCAGTACTTC. It yields the protein CASSQVAGTTYEQYF.